Each of the 27 T cell receptor beta chains below was sequenced from the same sample in a study of T-cell memory formation after mild COVID-19. In TCRdb, the 5' RACE reads were re-called with MiXCR into one record per CDR3 protein. This repertoire shows 390,000 or so distinct CDR3 sequences, 15% to 20% found once; its top ten account for roughly a fifth. The sample taken for sequencing was PBMCs or a T cell subset sorted from them (not recorded which). The source of these receptors is a man between 18 and 35 years old who had mild COVID-19 (a few samples of this study predate the infection). Cell type and time point are not known.

The sample holds a few counts of this clonotype. The chain is built from TRBV11-2 and TRBJ2-3; TRBD1 matches at 8 bases. Germline V gene sequence: CDR1 SGHAT, CDR2 FQNNGV. The ends lost 3 bases at V and 7 bases at J; junction bases unmatched: 3. The CDR3 spans 13 residues. The CDR3: CASSLDRDHTQYF. The CDR3 nucleotides read TGTGCCAGCAGCTTGGACAGGGACCATACGCAGTATTTT.

The rearrangement uses TRBV7-9 and TRBJ1-2, with D possibly being TRBD1 (5 bases). CDR1 is SEHNR, CDR2 FQNEAQ, per germline (reference sequence). Trimming removed 6 bases from V and 2 bases from J, with 16 bases in between. This CDR3 spans 15 amino acids. CDR3 residues: CASRKGGAPNYGYTF. CDR3 sequence (DNA): TGTGCCAGCAGAAAAGGAGGGGCACCCAACTATGGCTACACCTTC.

This clonotype has more than one count but fewer than ten. This chain uses TRBV12-3 or TRBV12-4 with TRBJ2-4, with D unclear. V lost 8 bases to trimming and J lost 0 bases, with 5 bases between them. This CDR3 is 12 amino acids long. CDR3 nucleotide sequence: TGTGCCAGCGCCGTAGCCAAAAACATTCAGTACTTC. Translating it yields CASAVAKNIQYF.

This rearrangement joins TRBV3-1 to TRBJ1-2, with 8 bases aligning to TRBD1. Germline V gene lookup returns CDR1 LGHDT and CDR2 YNNKEL (reference sequence). This CDR3 spans 15 amino acids. V gave up 0 bases and J gave up 5 bases; unmatched junction bases: 5. The CDR3 nucleotides read TGTGCCAGCAGCCAAGATCAGGGGGCAAGGTATGGCTACACCTTC. Residues: CASSQDQGARYGYTF.

This clonotype was seen a few times. The chain recombines TRBV5-1 with TRBJ1-2; D possibly corresponds to TRBD1 (6 bases). The V gene lost 4 bases and the J gene lost 0 bases, with 16 bases spanning the gap. Per germline, CDR1 SGHRS and CDR2 YFSETQ. CDR3 length: 16 residues. The CDR3 is CASSGTGTSANYGYTF. CDR3 DNA sequence: TGCGCCAGCAGCGGGACCGGGACATCAGCTAACTATGGCTACACCTTC.

The rearrangement links TRBV5-1 to TRBJ2-3, with 10 positions matching TRBD1. Trimming took 7 bases from V and 3 from J; bases not matched to a gene: 8. The CDR3 length is 15 residues. The V gene's germline CDR1 is SGHRS and CDR2 YFSETQ. This CDR3 reads CASQVRDRGTDTQYF. As DNA, the CDR3 is TGCGCCAGCCAGGTTCGGGACAGGGGAACAGATACGCAGTATTTT.

In this sample, this clonotype turned up a few times. This chain connects TRBV6-5 to TRBJ2-7, with 7 bases aligning to TRBD1. With 8 bases clipped from V and 4 bases from J, the junction kept 5 bases outside the gene matches. The CDR3 runs 12 residues. Germline CDR1 is MNHEY and CDR2 is SVGAGI. The CDR3 is CASRDSRYEQYV. The CDR3 DNA reads TGTGCCAGCCGGGACAGTAGATACGAGCAGTACGTC.

The gene calls are TRBV20-1 and TRBJ2-3; TRBD2 aligns across 9 bases. Unmatched junction bases numbered 6, after V lost 0 bases and J lost 2 bases. CDR3 size: 16 residues. Germline V gene data show CDR1 as DFQATT and CDR2 as SNEGSKA (reference sequence). The CDR3 is CSAREGGGALTDTQYF. The CDR3 nucleotides read TGCAGTGCTAGAGAGGGCGGGGGGGCCCTCACAGATACGCAGTATTTT.

This clonotype turned up a few times. The J gene is TRBJ1-2, the V gene TRBV29-1; D not resolved. V gave up 7 bases and J gave up 5 bases, with 8 bases separating them. This CDR3 comprises 10 residues. The germline gives CDR1 SQVTM, CDR2 ANQGSEA. The CDR3 bases are TGCAGCGCCTTCGGGTATGGCTACACCTTC. Protein: CSAFGYGYTF.

The DNA for the CDR3 is TGTGCCAGCAGTGGGGACAGGGCGGTAGAAGCTTTCTTT. Its translation: CASSGDRAVEAFF. The gene calls are TRBV28 and TRBJ1-1; 9 nucleotides line up with TRBD1. With V trimmed by 5 bases and J by 8 bases, 6 bases remained unmatched. The CDR3 sequence is 13 residues long. CDR1 is MDHEN, CDR2 SYDVKM, per germline.

This clonotype was detected only a few times. The chain is built from TRBV4-1 and TRBJ2-7, with D perhaps given as TRBD1 or TRBD2 (5 bases each). With 1 base removed from V and 1 base from J, the gap between germline ends came to 20 bases. There are 18 residues in the CDR3. The germline V gene encodes CDR1 MGHRA and CDR2 YSYEKL. The CDR3 DNA is TGCGCCAGCAGCCAAGCCCCCCTAGGGACCTTAAAGTCCTACGAGCAGTACTTC. This codes for CASSQAPLGTLKSYEQYF.

This clonotype was seen a handful of times. The V gene is TRBV19, the J gene TRBJ1-5, with D unresolved. CDR1 LNHDA and CDR2 SQIVND come from the germline V gene (reference sequence). There are 12 residues in the CDR3. V lost 5 bases and J lost 5, with 7 bases in between. DNA of the CDR3: TGTGCCAGTAGTGAGATATATCAGCCCCAGCATTTT. Translation: CASSEIYQPQHF.

This chain uses TRBV20-1 with TRBJ1-2; 8 bases fit TRBD1. The CDR3 sequence is 12 residues long. CDR1 and CDR2 from the germline V gene are DFQATT and SNEGSKA (reference sequence). J gave up 4 bases and V 6 bases, and 4 bases lay outside the gene matches. The CDR3 spells CSAGGQVYGYTF. CDR3 DNA: TGCAGTGCCGGGGGACAGGTCTATGGCTACACCTTC.

The V gene is TRBV2, the J gene TRBJ1-1; no clear D. Germline V lookup: CDR1 SNHLY, CDR2 FYNNEI. The CDR3 covers 13 residues. Trimming cost V 5 bases and J 5 bases, with 12 bases left between them. In DNA form, the CDR3 reads TGTGCCAGCAGTCAGGCTCCGGCAACTGAAGCTTTCTTT. Its translation is CASSQAPATEAFF. Full variable domain (outside the CDR3, taken from reference TRBV2 and TRBJ1-1): EPEVTQTPSHQVTQMGQEVILRCVPISNHLYFYWYRQILGQKVEFLVSFYNNEISEKSEIFDDQFSVERPDGSNFTLKIRSTKLEDSAMYFCASSQAPATEAFFGQGTRLTVV.

The chain recombines TRBV29-1 with TRBJ1-4; D call uncertain. The CDR3 contains 14 residues. V was shortened by 7 bases and J by 4 bases, with 16 bases between the two germline ends. CDR1 and CDR2 (germline): SQVTM, ANQGSEA. CDR3 region: CSATGVGLNEKLFF. The CDR3 bases are TGCAGCGCCACCGGAGTAGGCCTTAATGAAAAACTGTTTTTT.

The chain combines TRBV7-2 with TRBJ2-7; D is perhaps TRBD1 (6 bases). This CDR3 has 14 residues. Germline assignment: CDR1 SGHTA and CDR2 FQGNSA. Trimming left V 5 bases short and J 6 bases short, with 17 bases between. CDR3 amino acids: CASSTTARGIEQYF. The CDR3 DNA sequence: TGTGCCAGCAGCACCACCGCCAGGGGAATCGAGCAGTACTTC.

V and J are TRBV7-2 and TRBJ2-1; 12 nucleotides align to TRBD2. Per the germline V gene, CDR1 is SGHTA and CDR2 is FQGNSA. The CDR3 loop spans 15 amino acids. The J segment lost 9 bases and the V segment lost 0 bases, leaving 3 bases of the junction unmatched. CDR3 coding DNA: TGTGCCAGCAGCTTAGCGGCGGGACTAGCGGGTGAGCAGTTCTTC. Protein product: CASSLAAGLAGEQFF.

This clonotype turned up a few times. This chain uses TRBV30 with TRBJ1-1; D may be TRBD1 (6 bases). Germline V gene lookup returns CDR1 GTSNPN and CDR2 SVGIG (reference sequence). The CDR3 totals 13 residues. V was pared by 7 bases and J by 0 bases, with 12 bases between. The CDR3 loop reads CASGGRVNTEAFF. The CDR3 nucleotides read TGTGCCTCCGGGGGCAGGGTGAACACTGAAGCTTTCTTT.

The J gene is TRBJ1-4, the V gene TRBV7-2, with D possibly matching TRBD1 (6 bases). This CDR3 is 14 amino acids long. Per germline, CDR1 SGHTA and CDR2 FQGNSA. Between the trimmed V and J ends, which lost 2 bases and 4 bases, there was a span of 8 bases. The CDR3 reads CASSLWTVNEKLFF. As DNA, the CDR3 is TGTGCCAGCAGCTTATGGACAGTTAATGAAAAACTGTTTTTT.

This clonotype was observed a handful of times. V usage is TRBV12-3 or TRBV12-4 and J usage is TRBJ2-5; D perhaps matches TRBD1 (7 bases). Trimming stripped 1 base from V and 4 bases from J, with 13 bases between. This CDR3 is built from 15 residues. CDR3 nucleotides: TGTGCCAGCAGTTTAGGGCAGGGGGGCGGAGAGACCCAGTACTTC. Amino acids: CASSLGQGGGETQYF.

V and J are TRBV9 and TRBJ2-1; D remains unclear. With 4 bases removed from V and 0 bases from J, the gap between germline ends came to 17 bases. The CDR3 has 17 amino acids. Per germline, CDR1 SGDLS and CDR2 YYNGEE. CDR3: CASSPRDILSSYNEQFF. The CDR3, as DNA: TGTGCCAGCAGCCCCCGAGACATACTGAGCTCCTACAATGAGCAGTTCTTC.

The CDR3 DNA sequence: TGTGCCAGCATCCGAGCGGGGGGGCAAACCAAAAACATTCAGTACTTC. Protein product: CASIRAGGQTKNIQYF. The chain has TRBV28 and TRBJ2-4; 10 nucleotides agree with TRBD2. The CDR3 runs to 16 residues. The V gene end was trimmed by 7 bases and the J gene end by 2 bases; junction bases not matched to a gene: 8. Germline V gives CDR1 MDHEN, CDR2 SYDVKM. Together with reference TRBV28 and TRBJ2-4, the CDR3 gives the full variable domain: DVKVTQSSRYLVKRTGEKVFLECVQDMDHENMFWYRQDPGLGLRLIYFSYDVKMKEKGDIPEGYSVSREKKERFSLILESASTNQTSMYLCASIRAGGQTKNIQYFGAGTRLSVL.

This clonotype was observed a handful of times. The rearrangement joins TRBV12-3 or TRBV12-4 to TRBJ1-1; D gene unclear. Deletions cut 6 bases from V and 0 bases from J, with 11 bases between. The CDR3 runs 14 residues. The CDR3: CASRESEVNTEAFF. CDR3 nucleotide sequence: TGTGCCAGCAGGGAATCCGAGGTGAACACTGAAGCTTTCTTT.

This clonotype has more than one count but fewer than ten. The chain is built from TRBV29-1 and TRBJ2-1; the match to TRBD1 covers 7 bases. The CDR3 totals 12 residues. Germline lookup yields CDR1 SQVTM and CDR2 ANQGSEA. V lost 6 bases, J lost 9 bases, and 8 bases stayed unmatched. CDR3 residues: CSVIGQAIEQFF. In DNA, the CDR3 is TGCAGCGTAATCGGACAGGCTATTGAGCAGTTCTTC.

A few counts support this clonotype. The chain couples TRBV7-9 to TRBJ2-7; the D is unclear. Germline V CDR1 and CDR2: SEHNR, FQNEAQ (reference sequence). Trimming removed 1 base from V and 3 bases from J, with 7 bases in between. This CDR3 has 13 amino acids. Here the CDR3 DNA reads TGTGCCAGCAGCTTAGTCCCCTTCTACGAGCAGTACGTC. Its protein product is CASSLVPFYEQYV.

V is TRBV5-1 and J is TRBJ1-1; 10 nucleotides match TRBD1. Germline V gene lookup returns CDR1 SGHRS and CDR2 YFSETQ. This CDR3 contains 17 residues. V gave up 1 base and J gave up 4 bases; unmatched junction bases: 10. The CDR3, as DNA: TGCGCCAGCAGCTTGTATGCGACAGGGGGCTCGAGCACTGAAGCTTTCTTT. Translating gives CASSLYATGGSSTEAFF. The whole variable domain, remainder taken from reference TRBV5-1 and TRBJ1-1, is KAGVTQTPRYLIKTRGQQVTLSCSPISGHRSVSWYQQTPGQGLQFLFEYFSETQRNKGNFPGRFSGRQFSNSRSEMNVSTLELGDSALYLCASSLYATGGSSTEAFFGQGTRLTVV.

The chain recombines TRBV7-2 with TRBJ2-1; either TRBD1 or TRBD2 may fit D (5 bases each). V was trimmed by 5 bases and J by 15 bases, leaving 17 bases between them. Germline CDR1 and CDR2: SGHTA and FQGNSA. The CDR3 is 12 residues long. DNA for the CDR3: TGTGCCAGCAGCCTCCTAGGGACCATCCCGTTCTTC. Translated: CASSLLGTIPFF.